Below, 19 T cell receptor beta chains from the same sample are listed, as sequenced in a study of breast tumors, draining lymph nodes, adjacent tissues. Axillary draining lymph nodes of breast cancer patients supplied the node samples. MiXCR was run by TCRdb on the multiplex PCR reads, yielding one entry per CDR3 protein. The repertoire consists of about 110,000 distinct CDR3 sequences, with roughly 33% occurring once and the leading ten covering 5.5% to 7%. The sample taken for sequencing was axillary lymph node tissue. The receptors originated from a female donor with breast cancer. Some clones in this sample may be carry-over from other donors' samples.

The chain is built from TRBV15 and TRBJ1-4; D uncertain. Germline V gene lookup returns CDR1 LNHNV and CDR2 YYDKDF (reference sequence). The CDR3 runs to 13 residues. Trimming stripped 4 bases from V and 7 bases from J, with 10 bases between. CDR3 protein: CATSIPHGEKLFF. As DNA, the CDR3 is TGTGCCACCAGCATCCCCCACGGTGAAAAACTGTTTTTT.

Note on this clonotype: A much larger clone lies one base from this, so it may be a read error. The CDR3 sequence is CASSSGQGAVPFF. CDR3 nucleotide sequence: TGTGCCAGCAGCTCGGGACAGGGAGCGGTCCCGTTCTTC. The chain carries TRBV11-3 and TRBJ2-1, with TRBD1 identical over 9 bases. This CDR3 has 13 amino acids. Germline CDR1 reads SGHNT; CDR2 reads YENEEA. J was trimmed by 15 bases and V by 4 bases; bases with no gene match: 10.

This clonotype has ten or more counts. V is TRBV7-2 and J is TRBJ2-3; 14 bases are shared with TRBD2. This CDR3 spans 19 amino acids. Trimming at V came to 3 bases and at J to 3 bases, leaving 11 bases not matched to a gene. Germline V gives CDR1 SGHTA, CDR2 FQGNSA. The CDR3 nucleotides are TGTGCCAGCAGCTTTCGGAGGACTAGCGGGGGGATAGGGACAGATACGCAGTATTTT. This translates into CASSFRRTSGGIGTDTQYF.

Remarks on this clonotype: A much larger clonotype is one base distant, so this may be a read error. The chain links TRBV12-3 or TRBV12-4 to TRBJ2-5; D possibly corresponds to TRBD2 (5 bases). Between the trimmed V and J ends, which lost 5 bases and 5 bases, there was a span of 12 bases. The CDR3 spans 13 residues. DNA for the CDR3: TGTGCCAGCAGTCACGGGCGAGGGGAGACCCAGTACTTC. Translated, it gives CASSHGRGETQYF.

This clonotype was seen at least ten times. A read error may account for a junction end that differs from germline. This chain links TRBV5-1 with TRBJ2-7; 7 nucleotides align to TRBD1. The CDR3 extends over 15 amino acids. Per germline, CDR1 SGHRS and CDR2 YFSETQ. CDR3 sequence: CASSLGQTYRYEQYF. The CDR3 nucleotides are TGCGCCAGCAGTTTGGGACAGACTTACCGCTACGAGCAGTACTTC.

This clonotype was seen repeatedly, ten times or more. V and J are TRBV20-1 and TRBJ1-5; D is unclear. Looked up from germline, CDR1 is DFQATT and CDR2 is SNEGSKA (reference sequence). CDR3 length: 13 amino acids. Trimming stripped 0 bases from V and 0 bases from J, with 3 bases between. The CDR3 nucleotides read TGCAGTGCTAGAGAAGATAGCAATCAGCCCCAGCATTTT. This codes for CSAREDSNQPQHF.

This clonotype was seen once. One end of the junction does not line up with germline, which may come from a read error. V gene TRBV19 combines with J gene TRBJ1-4; a weak D match, TRBD1 (5 bases). Germline CDR1 LNHDA, CDR2 SQIVND (reference sequence). The CDR3 covers 15 residues. Here the CDR3 DNA reads TGTGCCAGTAGTATAATTGGGGCAGCTAATGAAAAACTGTTTTTC. It yields the protein CASSIIGAANEKLFF.

This clonotype came up many times. A junction boundary mismatches the germline segment, possibly from a read error. CDR3: CASREGQGSPNEKLFF. The CDR3 DNA sequence: TGTGCCAGCAGAGAAGGACAGGGGTCACCAAATGAAAAACTGTTTTTT. The V gene is TRBV2, the J gene TRBJ1-4; 9 nucleotides match TRBD1. In germline, CDR1 is SNHLY, CDR2 FYNNEI. The length of the CDR3 is 16 residues.

CDR3 loop: CSASRGAGGASTNEKLFF. The CDR3 DNA reads TGCAGTGCTAGCCGTGGGGCAGGGGGCGCCTCAACTAATGAAAAACTGTTTTTT. This chain uses TRBV20-1 with TRBJ1-4, with 8 bases aligning to TRBD1. This CDR3 region has 18 residues. Losses at the gene ends were 3 bases for V and 0 bases for J; bases not matched to a gene: 12. Germline values: CDR1 DFQATT, CDR2 SNEGSKA (reference sequence).

This clonotype was found once. J is TRBJ1-6 and V is TRBV9; 8 nucleotides align to TRBD1. Germline lookup yields CDR1 SGDLS and CDR2 YYNGEE. This CDR3 has 16 residues. Trimming cost V 0 bases and J 9 bases; bases outside gene matches: 8. CDR3 loop: CASSVVADREGSPLHF. The DNA of the CDR3 is TGTGCCAGCAGCGTAGTAGCGGACAGGGAGGGTTCACCCCTCCACTTT.

In this sample, this clonotype turned up many times. The J gene is TRBJ2-1, the V gene TRBV11-2; D uncertain. The V gene lost 1 base and the J gene lost 4 bases, with 11 bases spanning the gap. Looked up from germline, CDR1 is SGHAT and CDR2 is FQNNGV. CDR3 size: 15 residues. CDR3 DNA: TGTGCCAGCAGCTTAGGTAGGGCACGGTACAATGAGCAGTTCTTC. Protein: CASSLGRARYNEQFF.

This clonotype has ten or more counts. This may be a read error, as it is one base from a much larger clone. The rearrangement joins TRBV6-6 to TRBJ1-2; a possible D gene is TRBD1 (5 bases). Germline values: CDR1 MNHNY, CDR2 SVGAGI (reference sequence). The CDR3 consists of 13 residues. V gave up 10 bases and J gave up 4 bases, with 16 bases separating them. The CDR3 nucleotides are TGTGCCACCGTCCGTCTGGGGGGCTATGGCTACACCTTC. This codes for CATVRLGGYGYTF.

This clonotype was found many times. The chain combines TRBV20-1 with TRBJ2-7; 10 bases agree with TRBD2. The CDR3 is 14 residues long. V lost 6 bases and J lost 2; bases outside the gene matches: 7. Germline V gives CDR1 DFQATT, CDR2 SNEGSKA (reference sequence). As DNA, the CDR3 is TGCAGTGCAAAACTAGCGGGGTACCCCTACGAGCAGTACTTC. Protein: CSAKLAGYPYEQYF.

Regarding this clonotype: This may come from a read error, since a much larger clone is one base off. The chain joins TRBV5-4 to TRBJ2-3; 12 bases match TRBD2. Trimming removed 7 bases from V and 5 bases from J; junction bases left unmatched: 8. Germline V gives CDR1 SGHNT, CDR2 YYREEE (reference sequence). The CDR3 spans 15 residues. CDR3 amino acids: CASGSLAGGQDTQYF. CDR3 nucleotide sequence: TGTGCCAGCGGCTCCCTAGCGGGGGGGCAAGATACGCAGTATTTT.

This clonotype has more than one count but fewer than ten. A single base separates this from a much larger clone, so it may be a read error. V gene TRBV5-5 combines with J gene TRBJ2-2; 7 nucleotides match TRBD2. Trimming cost V 3 bases and J 6 bases; bases outside gene matches: 8. The CDR3 has 15 residues. Looked up from germline, CDR1 is SGHKS and CDR2 is YYEKEE (reference sequence). The CDR3 is CASSYLAAFAGELFF. As DNA, the CDR3 is TGTGCCAGCAGCTACCTAGCGGCATTCGCCGGGGAGCTGTTTTTT.

The chain links TRBV5-5 to TRBJ2-6, with D possibly matching TRBD2 (6 bases). Trimming removed 0 bases at V and 0 bases at J, with 10 bases between. The CDR3 totals 17 residues. CDR1 SGHKS and CDR2 YYEKEE come from the germline V gene (reference sequence). The CDR3, as DNA: TGTGCCAGCAGCTTGGGGGTGGGACTCTCTGGGGCCAACGTCCTGACTTTC. It encodes CASSLGVGLSGANVLTF.

The rearrangement joins TRBV11-2 to TRBJ1-3; 8 nucleotides match TRBD1. This CDR3 contains 18 residues. V trimming: 7 bases; J trimming: 0 bases; junction bases outside the gene matches: 14. Germline CDR1 and CDR2: SGHAT and FQNNGV. The CDR3 protein is CASIGQGIRSLSGNTIYF. DNA for the CDR3: TGTGCCAGCATCGGACAGGGAATTAGATCTCTCTCTGGAAACACCATATATTTT.

This clonotype has at least ten counts. As DNA, the CDR3 is TGTGCCAGCACCCGCCCTACAGGGGTAGGTTCACCCCTCCACTTT. Translating it yields CASTRPTGVGSPLHF. V is TRBV6-2 or TRBV6-3 and J is TRBJ1-6; 7 positions match TRBD1. The CDR3 contains 15 residues. Per the germline V gene, CDR1 is MNHEY and CDR2 is SVGEGT. V lost 7 bases and J lost 9; bases outside the gene matches: 12.

This clonotype showed up many times. The chain couples TRBV20-1 to TRBJ2-1; TRBD2 aligns across 15 bases. This CDR3 has 17 amino acids. V lost 4 bases and J lost 8; bases outside the gene matches: 12. The germline V gene encodes CDR1 DFQATT and CDR2 SNEGSKA (reference sequence). In DNA, the CDR3 is TGCAGTGCTAAAGGACTAGCGGGGGGGCTGGGCTATCATGAGCAGTTCTTC. It specifies CSAKGLAGGLGYHEQFF.